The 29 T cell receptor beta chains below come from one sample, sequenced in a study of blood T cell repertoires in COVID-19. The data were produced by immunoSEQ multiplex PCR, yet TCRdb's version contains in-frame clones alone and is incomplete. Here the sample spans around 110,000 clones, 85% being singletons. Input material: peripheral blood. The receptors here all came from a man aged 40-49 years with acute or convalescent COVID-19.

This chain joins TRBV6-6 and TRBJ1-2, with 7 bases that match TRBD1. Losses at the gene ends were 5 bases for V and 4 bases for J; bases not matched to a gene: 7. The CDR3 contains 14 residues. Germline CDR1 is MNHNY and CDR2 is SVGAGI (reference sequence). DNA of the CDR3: TGTGCCAGCAGTCCTCCGGGACAGTCCTATGGCTACACCTTC. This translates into CASSPPGQSYGYTF.

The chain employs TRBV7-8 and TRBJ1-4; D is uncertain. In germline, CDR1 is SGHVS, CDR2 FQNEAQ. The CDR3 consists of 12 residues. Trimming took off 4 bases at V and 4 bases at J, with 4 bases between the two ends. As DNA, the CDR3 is TGTGCCAGCAGCTCAGTTAATGAAAAACTGTTTTTT. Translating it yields CASSSVNEKLFF.

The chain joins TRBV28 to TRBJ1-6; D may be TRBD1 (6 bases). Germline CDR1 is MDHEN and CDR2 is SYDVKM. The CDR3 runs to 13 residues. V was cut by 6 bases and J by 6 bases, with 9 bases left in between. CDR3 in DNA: TGTGCCAGCAGGACAGGCAGTAATTCACCCCTCCACTTT. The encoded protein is CASRTGSNSPLHF. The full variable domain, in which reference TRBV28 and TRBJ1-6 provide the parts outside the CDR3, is DVKVTQSSRYLVKRTGEKVFLECVQDMDHENMFWYRQDPGLGLRLIYFSYDVKMKEKGDIPEGYSVSREKKERFSLILESASTNQTSMYLCASRTGSNSPLHFGNGTRLTVT.

For the CDR3, the DNA is TGTGCCAGCAGCTCCCGGGACAGTCGAAGCTCCTACGAGCAGTACTTC. This translates into CASSSRDSRSSYEQYF. J is TRBJ2-7 and V is TRBV7-9, with TRBD1 matching over 7 bases. CDR1 and CDR2 from the germline V gene are SEHNR and FQNEAQ (reference sequence). V lost 4 bases, J lost 0 bases, and 9 bases stayed unmatched. This CDR3 contains 16 residues.

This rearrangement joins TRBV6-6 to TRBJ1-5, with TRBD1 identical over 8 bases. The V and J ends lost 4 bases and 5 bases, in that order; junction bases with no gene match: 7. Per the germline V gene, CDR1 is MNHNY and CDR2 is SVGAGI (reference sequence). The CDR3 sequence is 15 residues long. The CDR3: CASSFQGAGHQPQHF. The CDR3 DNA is TGTGCCAGCAGTTTCCAGGGGGCAGGTCATCAGCCCCAGCATTTT.

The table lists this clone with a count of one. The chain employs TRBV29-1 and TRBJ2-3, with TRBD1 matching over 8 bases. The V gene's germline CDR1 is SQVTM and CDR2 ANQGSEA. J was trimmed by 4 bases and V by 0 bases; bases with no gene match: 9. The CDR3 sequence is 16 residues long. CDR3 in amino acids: CSVEDQLRGRADTQYF. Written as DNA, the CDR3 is TGCAGCGTTGAAGATCAGCTCAGGGGGCGGGCAGATACGCAGTATTTT.

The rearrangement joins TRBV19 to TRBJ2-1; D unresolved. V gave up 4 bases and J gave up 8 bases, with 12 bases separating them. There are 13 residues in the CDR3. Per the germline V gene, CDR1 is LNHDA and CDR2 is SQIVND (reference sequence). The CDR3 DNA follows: TGTGCCAGTAGTAACGGCCGAGGAGATGAGCAGTTCTTC. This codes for CASSNGRGDEQFF.

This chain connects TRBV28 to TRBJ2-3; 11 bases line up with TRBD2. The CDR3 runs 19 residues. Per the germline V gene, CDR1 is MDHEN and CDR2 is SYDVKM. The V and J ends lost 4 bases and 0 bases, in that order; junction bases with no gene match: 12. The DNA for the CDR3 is TGTGCCAGCAGTTCCCCGGGACTAGCGGAAGAGATTAGCACAGATACGCAGTATTTT. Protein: CASSSPGLAEEISTDTQYF.

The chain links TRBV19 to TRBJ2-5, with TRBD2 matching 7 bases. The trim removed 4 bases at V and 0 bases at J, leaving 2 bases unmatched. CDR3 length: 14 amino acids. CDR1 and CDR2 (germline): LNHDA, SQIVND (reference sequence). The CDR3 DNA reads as TGTGCCAGTAGTAGACTAGCCCACCAAGAGACCCAGTACTTC. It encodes CASSRLAHQETQYF.

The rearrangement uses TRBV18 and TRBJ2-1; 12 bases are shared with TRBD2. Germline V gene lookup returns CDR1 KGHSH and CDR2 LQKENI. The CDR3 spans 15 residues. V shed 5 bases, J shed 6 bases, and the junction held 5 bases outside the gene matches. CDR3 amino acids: CASSSSTSGGNEQFF. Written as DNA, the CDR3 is TGTGCCAGCTCATCCTCGACTAGCGGGGGCAATGAGCAGTTCTTC.

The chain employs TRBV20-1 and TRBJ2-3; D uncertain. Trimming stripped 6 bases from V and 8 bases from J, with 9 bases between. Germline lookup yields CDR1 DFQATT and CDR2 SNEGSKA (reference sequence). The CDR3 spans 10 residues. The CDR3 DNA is TGCAGTGCCGCGAGTTCTACGCAGTATTTT. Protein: CSAASSTQYF.

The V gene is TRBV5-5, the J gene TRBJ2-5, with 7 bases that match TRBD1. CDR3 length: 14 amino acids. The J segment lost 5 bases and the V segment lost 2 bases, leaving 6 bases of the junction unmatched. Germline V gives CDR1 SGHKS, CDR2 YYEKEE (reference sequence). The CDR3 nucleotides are TGTGCCAGCAGCTTAGACAGGGTGGGGGAGACCCAGTACTTC. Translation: CASSLDRVGETQYF.

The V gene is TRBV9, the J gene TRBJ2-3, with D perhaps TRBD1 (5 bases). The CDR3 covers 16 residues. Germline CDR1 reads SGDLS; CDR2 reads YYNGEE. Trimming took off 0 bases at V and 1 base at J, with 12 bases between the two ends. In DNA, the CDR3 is TGTGCCAGCAGCGTAGTAGGGGCACGGGGCACAGATACGCAGTATTTT. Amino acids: CASSVVGARGTDTQYF. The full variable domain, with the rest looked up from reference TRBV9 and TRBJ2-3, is DSGVTQTPKHLITATGQRVTLRCSPRSGDLSVYWYQQSLDQGLQFLIQYYNGEERAKGNILERFSAQQFPDLHSELNLSSLELGDSALYFCASSVVGARGTDTQYFGPGTRLTVL.

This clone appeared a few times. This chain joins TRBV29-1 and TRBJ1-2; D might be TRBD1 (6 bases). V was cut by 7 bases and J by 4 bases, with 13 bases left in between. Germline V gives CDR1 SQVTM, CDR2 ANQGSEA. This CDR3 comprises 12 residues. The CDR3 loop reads CSGQQGSYGYTF. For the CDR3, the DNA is TGCAGCGGGCAACAGGGTTCCTATGGCTACACCTTC.

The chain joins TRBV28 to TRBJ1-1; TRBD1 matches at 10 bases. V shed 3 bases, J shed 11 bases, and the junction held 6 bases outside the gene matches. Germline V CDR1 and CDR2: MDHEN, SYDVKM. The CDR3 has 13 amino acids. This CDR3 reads CASSFPGTGVAFF. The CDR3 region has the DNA TGTGCCAGCAGTTTTCCGGGGACAGGGGTGGCTTTCTTT.

In DNA, the CDR3 is TGTGCCAGCAGCTCGCTGCGGGGGGCGCTTGCTGAGACCCAGTACTTC. It translates to CASSSLRGALAETQYF. The rearrangement joins TRBV28 to TRBJ2-5; TRBD2 aligns across 8 bases. The CDR3 consists of 16 residues. CDR1 and CDR2 (germline): MDHEN, SYDVKM. V gave up 6 bases and J gave up 5 bases; unmatched junction bases: 14.

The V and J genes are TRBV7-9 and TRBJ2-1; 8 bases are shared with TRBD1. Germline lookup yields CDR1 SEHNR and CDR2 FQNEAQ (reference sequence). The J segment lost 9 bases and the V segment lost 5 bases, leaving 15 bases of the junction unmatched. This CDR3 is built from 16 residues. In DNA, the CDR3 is TGTGCCAGCAGCCCCAAGCTCCGACAGGGGATTGGTGAGCAGTTCTTC. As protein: CASSPKLRQGIGEQFF.

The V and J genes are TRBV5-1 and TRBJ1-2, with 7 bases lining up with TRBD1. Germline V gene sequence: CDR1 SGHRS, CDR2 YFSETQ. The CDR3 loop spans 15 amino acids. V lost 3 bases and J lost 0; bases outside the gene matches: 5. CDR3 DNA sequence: TGCGCCAGCAGCTCCGGGGGACAGACTAACTATGGCTACACCTTC. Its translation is CASSSGGQTNYGYTF.

CDR3 residues: CASSSQSGRARNEQFF. The CDR3 nucleotides read TGTGCCAGCAGTTCACAAAGCGGGAGGGCCCGTAATGAGCAGTTCTTC. The V call is TRBV11-2, the J call TRBJ2-1; 10 nucleotides match TRBD2. V lost 6 bases to trimming and J lost 7 bases; unmatched junction nucleotides: 12. The CDR3 is made up of 16 amino acids. Germline CDR1 SGHAT, CDR2 FQNNGV.

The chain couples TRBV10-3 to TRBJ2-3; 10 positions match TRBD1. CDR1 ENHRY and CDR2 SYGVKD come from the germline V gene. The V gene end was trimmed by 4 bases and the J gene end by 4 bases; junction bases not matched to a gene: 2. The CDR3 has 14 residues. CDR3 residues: CAISVTGGADTQYF. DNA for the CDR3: TGTGCCATCAGTGTGACAGGGGGCGCAGATACGCAGTATTTT.

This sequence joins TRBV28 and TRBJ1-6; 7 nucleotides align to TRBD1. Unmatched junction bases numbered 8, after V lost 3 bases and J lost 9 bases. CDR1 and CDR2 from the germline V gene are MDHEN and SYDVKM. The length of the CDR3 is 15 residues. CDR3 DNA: TGTGCCAGCAGTTTCGACAGGGTAGGAGGTTCACCCCTCCACTTT. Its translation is CASSFDRVGGSPLHF. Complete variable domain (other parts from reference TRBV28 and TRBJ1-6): DVKVTQSSRYLVKRTGEKVFLECVQDMDHENMFWYRQDPGLGLRLIYFSYDVKMKEKGDIPEGYSVSREKKERFSLILESASTNQTSMYLCASSFDRVGGSPLHFGNGTRLTVT.

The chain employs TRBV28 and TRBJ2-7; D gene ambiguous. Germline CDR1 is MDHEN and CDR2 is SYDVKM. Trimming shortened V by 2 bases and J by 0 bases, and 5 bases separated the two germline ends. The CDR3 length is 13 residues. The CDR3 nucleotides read TGTGCCAGCAGTTTACCCGTCTCCTACGAGCAGTACTTC. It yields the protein CASSLPVSYEQYF.

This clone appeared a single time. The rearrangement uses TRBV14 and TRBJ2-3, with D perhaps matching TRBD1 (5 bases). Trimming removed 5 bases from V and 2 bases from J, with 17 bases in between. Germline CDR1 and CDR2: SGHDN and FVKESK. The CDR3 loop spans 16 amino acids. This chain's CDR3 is CASSTFRFRDTDTQYF. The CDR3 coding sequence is TGTGCCAGCAGCACTTTCAGATTCAGGGACACAGATACGCAGTATTTT.

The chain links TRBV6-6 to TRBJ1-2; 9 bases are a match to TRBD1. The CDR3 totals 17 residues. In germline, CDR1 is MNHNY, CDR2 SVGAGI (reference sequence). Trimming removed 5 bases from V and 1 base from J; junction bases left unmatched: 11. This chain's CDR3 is CASSRSGRQGVNYGYTF. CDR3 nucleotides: TGTGCCAGCAGTCGTTCGGGGAGACAGGGGGTTAACTATGGCTACACCTTC.

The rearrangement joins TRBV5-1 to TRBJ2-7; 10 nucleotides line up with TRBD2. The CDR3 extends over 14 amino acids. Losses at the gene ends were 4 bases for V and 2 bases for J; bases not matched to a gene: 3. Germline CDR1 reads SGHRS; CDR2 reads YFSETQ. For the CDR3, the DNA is TGCGCCAGCAGCCTTCTAGCGGGAGCCTACGAGCAGTACTTC. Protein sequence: CASSLLAGAYEQYF.

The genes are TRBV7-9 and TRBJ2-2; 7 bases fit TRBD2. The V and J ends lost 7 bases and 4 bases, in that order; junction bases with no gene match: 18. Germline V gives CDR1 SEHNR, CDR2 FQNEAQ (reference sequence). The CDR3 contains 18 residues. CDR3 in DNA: TGTGCCAGCACCCTAGAAGCGGGATCCCTTTTCTTCACCGGGGAGCTGTTTTTT. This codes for CASTLEAGSLFFTGELFF.

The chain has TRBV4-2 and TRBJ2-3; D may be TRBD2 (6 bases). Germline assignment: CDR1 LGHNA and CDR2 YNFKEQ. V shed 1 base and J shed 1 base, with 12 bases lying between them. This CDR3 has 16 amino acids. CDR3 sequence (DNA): TGTGCCAGCAGCCAAGGAATAGCGGCACGCACAGATACGCAGTATTTT. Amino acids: CASSQGIAARTDTQYF.

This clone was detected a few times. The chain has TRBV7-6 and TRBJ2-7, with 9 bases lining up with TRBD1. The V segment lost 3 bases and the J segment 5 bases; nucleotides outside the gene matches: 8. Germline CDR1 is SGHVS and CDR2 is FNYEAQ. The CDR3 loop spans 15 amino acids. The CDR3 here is CASSLVGTGIHEQYF. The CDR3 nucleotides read TGTGCCAGCAGCTTGGTTGGGACAGGGATCCACGAGCAGTACTTC.

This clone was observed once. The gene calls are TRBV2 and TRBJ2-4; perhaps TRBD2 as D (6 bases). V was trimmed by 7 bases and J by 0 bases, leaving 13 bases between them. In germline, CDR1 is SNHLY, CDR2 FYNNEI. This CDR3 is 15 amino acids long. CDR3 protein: CASNRPGGAKNIQYF. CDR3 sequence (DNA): TGTGCCAGCAACCGACCCGGGGGAGCCAAAAACATTCAGTACTTC.